This TCR beta chain was sequenced for a study of T cell responses to AZD1222 COVID-19 vaccine. Looked up from germline, CDR1 is SGDLS and CDR2 is YYNGEE. Trimming pared 4 bases from V and 4 bases from J, leaving 14 bases between. The CDR3 totals 14 residues. The assay was immunoSEQ multiplex PCR, and TCRdb's table has in-frame clones only and misses some. This sample has tens of thousands of clones; around 81% occur once, and the top ten carry 22%. The receptor's source is an adult in good health. The J gene is TRBJ1-1, the V gene TRBV9; tentative D call: TRBD1 (5 bases). The specimen was peripheral blood, collected on day 0 of AZD1222 vaccination. The CDR3 region has the DNA TGTGCCAGCAGCATTAGGGCGAGGGGCACTGAAGCTTTCTTT. Translated, it gives CASSIRARGTEAFF. The full variable domain, completed using reference TRBV9 and TRBJ1-1, is DSGVTQTPKHLITATGQRVTLRCSPRSGDLSVYWYQQSLDQGLQFLIQYYNGEERAKGNILERFSAQQFPDLHSELNLSSLELGDSALYFCASSIRARGTEAFFGQGTRLTVV.